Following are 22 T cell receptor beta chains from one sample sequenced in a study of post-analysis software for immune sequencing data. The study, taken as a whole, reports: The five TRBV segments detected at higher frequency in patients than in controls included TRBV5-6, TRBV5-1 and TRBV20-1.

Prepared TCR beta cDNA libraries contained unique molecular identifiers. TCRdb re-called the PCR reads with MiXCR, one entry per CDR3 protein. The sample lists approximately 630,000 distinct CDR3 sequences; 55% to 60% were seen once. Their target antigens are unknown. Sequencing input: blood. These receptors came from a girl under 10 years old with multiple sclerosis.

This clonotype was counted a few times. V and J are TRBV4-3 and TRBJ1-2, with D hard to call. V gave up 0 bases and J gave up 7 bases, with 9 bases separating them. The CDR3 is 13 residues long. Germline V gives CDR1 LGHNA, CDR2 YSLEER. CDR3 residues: CASSQERRSGYTF. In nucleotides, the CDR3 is TGCGCCAGCAGCCAAGAAAGGCGAAGTGGCTACACCTTC.

The CDR3 protein is CASSYSRERSPLHF. Here the CDR3 DNA reads TGTGCCAGCAGTTATTCGAGGGAGCGGTCACCCCTCCACTTT. V is TRBV6-5 and J is TRBJ1-6; D remains unclear. This CDR3 is 14 amino acids long. Trimming removed 3 bases at V and 10 bases at J, with 13 bases between. The germline V gene has CDR1 MNHEY and CDR2 SVGAGI.

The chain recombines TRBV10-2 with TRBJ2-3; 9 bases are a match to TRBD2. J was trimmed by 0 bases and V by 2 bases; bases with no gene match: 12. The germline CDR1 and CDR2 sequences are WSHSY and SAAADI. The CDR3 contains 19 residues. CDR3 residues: CASSEHRRGGLLSTDTQYF. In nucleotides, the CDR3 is TGCGCCAGCAGTGAGCATAGGCGGGGGGGCCTGCTTAGCACAGATACGCAGTATTTT.

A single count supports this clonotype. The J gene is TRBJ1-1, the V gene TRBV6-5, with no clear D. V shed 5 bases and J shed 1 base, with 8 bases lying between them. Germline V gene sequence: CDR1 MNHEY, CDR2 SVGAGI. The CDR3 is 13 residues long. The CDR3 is CASSPLENTEAFF. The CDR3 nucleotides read TGTGCCAGCAGTCCCCTAGAGAACACTGAAGCTTTCTTT.

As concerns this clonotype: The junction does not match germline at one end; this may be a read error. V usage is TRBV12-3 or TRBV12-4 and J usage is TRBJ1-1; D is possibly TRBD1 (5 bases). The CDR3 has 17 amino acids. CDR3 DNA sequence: TGTACCAGCAGAGGTTGGACATCGGCGGGAGTATGGACTGAAGCTTTCTTT. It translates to CTSRGWTSAGVWTEAFF.

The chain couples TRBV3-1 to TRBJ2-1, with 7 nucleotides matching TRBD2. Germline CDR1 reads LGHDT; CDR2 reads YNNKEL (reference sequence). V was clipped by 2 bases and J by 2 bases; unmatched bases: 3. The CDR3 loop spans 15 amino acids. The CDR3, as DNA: TGTGCCAGCAGCCAAAGGCGGGAGACCTACAATGAGCAGTTCTTC. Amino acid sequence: CASSQRRETYNEQFF.

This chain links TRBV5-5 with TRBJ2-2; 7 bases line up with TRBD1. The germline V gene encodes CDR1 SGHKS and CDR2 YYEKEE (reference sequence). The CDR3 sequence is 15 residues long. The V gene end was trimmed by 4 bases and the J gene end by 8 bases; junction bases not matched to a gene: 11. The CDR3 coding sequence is TGTGCCAGCAGCCTGGTCGTAGGGGGCAAGGGGGAGCTGTTTTTT. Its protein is CASSLVVGGKGELFF.

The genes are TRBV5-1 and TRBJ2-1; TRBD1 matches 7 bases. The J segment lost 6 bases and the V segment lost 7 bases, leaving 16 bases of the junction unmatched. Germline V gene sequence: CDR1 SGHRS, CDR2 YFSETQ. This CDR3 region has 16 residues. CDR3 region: CASGWATGQLGNEQFF. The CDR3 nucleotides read TGCGCCAGCGGCTGGGCGACGGGACAGTTAGGCAATGAGCAGTTCTTC.

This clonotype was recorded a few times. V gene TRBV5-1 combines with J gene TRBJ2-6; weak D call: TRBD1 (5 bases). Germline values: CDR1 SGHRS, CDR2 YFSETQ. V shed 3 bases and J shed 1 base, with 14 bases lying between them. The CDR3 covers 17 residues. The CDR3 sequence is CASSSAVKGSGANVLTF. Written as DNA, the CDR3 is TGCGCCAGCAGCTCTGCCGTTAAGGGGTCTGGGGCCAACGTCCTGACTTTC.

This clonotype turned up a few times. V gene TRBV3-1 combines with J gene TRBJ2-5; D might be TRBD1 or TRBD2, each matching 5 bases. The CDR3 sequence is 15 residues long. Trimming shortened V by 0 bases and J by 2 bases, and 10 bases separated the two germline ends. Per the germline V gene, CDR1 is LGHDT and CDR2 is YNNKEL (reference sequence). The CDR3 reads CASSQDWGYQETQYF. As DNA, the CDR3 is TGTGCCAGCAGCCAAGATTGGGGGTATCAAGAGACCCAGTACTTC.

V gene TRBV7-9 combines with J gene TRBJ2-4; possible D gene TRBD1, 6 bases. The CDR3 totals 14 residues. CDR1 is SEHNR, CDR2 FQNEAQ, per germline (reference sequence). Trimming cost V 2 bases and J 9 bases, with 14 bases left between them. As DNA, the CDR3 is TGTGCCAGCAGCTTAAGGGACAACGCAGGCATTCAGTACTTC. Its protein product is CASSLRDNAGIQYF.

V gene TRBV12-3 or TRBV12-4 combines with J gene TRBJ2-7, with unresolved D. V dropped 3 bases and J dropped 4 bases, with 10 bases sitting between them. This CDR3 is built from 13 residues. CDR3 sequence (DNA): TGTGCCAGCAGTTTGGCGCCCCTATACGAGCAGTACTTC. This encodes CASSLAPLYEQYF.

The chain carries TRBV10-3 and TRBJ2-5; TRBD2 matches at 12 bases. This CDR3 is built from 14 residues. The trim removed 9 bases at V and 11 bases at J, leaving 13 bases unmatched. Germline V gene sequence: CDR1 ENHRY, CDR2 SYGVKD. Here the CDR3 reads CAISETSGSDGQYF. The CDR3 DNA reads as TGTGCCATATCGGAGACTAGCGGGAGTGACGGGCAGTACTTC.

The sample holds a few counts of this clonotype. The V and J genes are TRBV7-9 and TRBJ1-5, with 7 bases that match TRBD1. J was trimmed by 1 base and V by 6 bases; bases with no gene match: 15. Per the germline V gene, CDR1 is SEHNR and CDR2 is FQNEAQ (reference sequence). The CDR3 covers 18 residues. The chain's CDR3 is CASSQGVRFIRSNQPQHF. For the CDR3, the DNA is TGTGCCAGCAGTCAGGGGGTAAGGTTTATTAGGAGCAATCAGCCCCAGCATTTT.

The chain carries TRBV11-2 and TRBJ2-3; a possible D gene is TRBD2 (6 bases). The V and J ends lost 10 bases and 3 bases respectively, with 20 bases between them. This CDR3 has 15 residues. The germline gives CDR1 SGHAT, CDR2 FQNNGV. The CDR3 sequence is CAIRRDARRTDTQYF. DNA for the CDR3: TGTGCCATTCGGCGGGACGCCCGAAGAACAGATACGCAGTATTTT. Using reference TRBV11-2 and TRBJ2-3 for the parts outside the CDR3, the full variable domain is EAGVAQSPRYKIIEKRQSVAFWCNPISGHATLYWYQQILGQGPKLLIQFQNNGVVDDSQLPKDRFSAERLKGVDSTLKIQPAKLEDSAVYLCAIRRDARRTDTQYFGPGTRLTVL.

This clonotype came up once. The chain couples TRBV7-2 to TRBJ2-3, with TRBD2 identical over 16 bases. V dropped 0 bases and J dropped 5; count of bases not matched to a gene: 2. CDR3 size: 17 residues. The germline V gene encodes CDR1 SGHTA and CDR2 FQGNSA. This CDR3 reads CASSLAGTSGGGDTQYF. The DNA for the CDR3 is TGTGCCAGCAGCTTAGCGGGGACTAGCGGGGGGGGAGATACGCAGTATTTT.

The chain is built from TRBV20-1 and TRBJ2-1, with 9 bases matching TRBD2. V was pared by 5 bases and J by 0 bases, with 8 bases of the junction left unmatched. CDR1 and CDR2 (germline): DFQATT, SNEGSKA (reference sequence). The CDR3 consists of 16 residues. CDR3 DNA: TGCAGTGCTCATTGGGCGGGAGGGCTCTCCTACAATGAGCAGTTCTTC. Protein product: CSAHWAGGLSYNEQFF.

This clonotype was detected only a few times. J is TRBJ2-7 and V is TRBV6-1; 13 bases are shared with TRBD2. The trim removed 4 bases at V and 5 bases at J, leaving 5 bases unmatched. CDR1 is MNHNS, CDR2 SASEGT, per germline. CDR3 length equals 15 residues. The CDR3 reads CASSVGLAGSNEQYF. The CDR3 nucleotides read TGTGCCAGCAGTGTGGGACTAGCGGGAAGTAACGAGCAGTACTTC.

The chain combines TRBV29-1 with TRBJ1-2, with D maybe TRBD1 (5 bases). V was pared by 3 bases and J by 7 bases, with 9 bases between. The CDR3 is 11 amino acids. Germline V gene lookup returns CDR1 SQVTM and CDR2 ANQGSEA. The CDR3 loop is CSVEGGSGYTF. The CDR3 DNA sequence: TGCAGCGTTGAGGGGGGTTCTGGCTACACCTTC.

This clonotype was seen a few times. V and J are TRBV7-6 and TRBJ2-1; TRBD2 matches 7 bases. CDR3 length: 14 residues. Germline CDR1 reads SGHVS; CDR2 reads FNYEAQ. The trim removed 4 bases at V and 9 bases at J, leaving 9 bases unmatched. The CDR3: CASSSSGGEGEQFF. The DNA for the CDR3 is TGTGCCAGCAGCTCTAGCGGAGGGGAGGGTGAGCAGTTCTTC.

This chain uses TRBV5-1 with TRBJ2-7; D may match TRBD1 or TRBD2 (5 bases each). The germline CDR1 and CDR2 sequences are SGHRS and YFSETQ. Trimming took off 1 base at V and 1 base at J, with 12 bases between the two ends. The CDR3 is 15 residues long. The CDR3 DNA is TGCGCCAGCAGCTTGATCCGGGACGGATCCTACGAGCAGTACTTC. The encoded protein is CASSLIRDGSYEQYF. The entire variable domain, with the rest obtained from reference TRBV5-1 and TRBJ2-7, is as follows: KAGVTQTPRYLIKTRGQQVTLSCSPISGHRSVSWYQQTPGQGLQFLFEYFSETQRNKGNFPGRFSGRQFSNSRSEMNVSTLELGDSALYLCASSLIRDGSYEQYFGPGTRLTVT.

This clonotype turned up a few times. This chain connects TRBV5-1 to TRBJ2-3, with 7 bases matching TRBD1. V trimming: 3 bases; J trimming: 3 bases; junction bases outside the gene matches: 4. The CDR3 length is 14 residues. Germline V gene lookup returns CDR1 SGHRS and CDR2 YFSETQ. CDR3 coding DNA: TGCGCCAGCAGCTCCGGGACAGCAACAGATACGCAGTATTTT. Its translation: CASSSGTATDTQYF.